Sequencing of this T cell receptor (beta chain) was carried out in a study of blood T cell repertoires in COVID-19. Study in general: COVID-19 samples collected from the United States, Italy and Spain covered acute and convalescent phases. In each case, the material was cDNA or gDNA derived from T cells, B-cell-depleted T cells, or PBMCs.

As processed by the authors: Counts of nucleated cells, estimated from reference gene primer amplification, were obtained. The table came from immunoSEQ multiplex PCR; TCRdb's copy has only in-frame clones and leaves some out. That table gives V, J and clone size, and the DNA gave D and trimming. This table has about 120,000 clones, about 80% appearing once. The sequence was collected from a man in his 60s with active or convalescent COVID-19. Sequenced material: peripheral blood.

The CDR3 is CASSLPLAGGWNEQFF. CDR3 DNA sequence: TGCGCCAGCAGTCTCCCTCTAGCGGGAGGGTGGAATGAGCAGTTCTTC. V usage is TRBV23-1 and J usage is TRBJ2-1; TRBD2 matches 12 bases. TRBV23-1 is placed among ORFs of uncertain function. The CDR3 runs to 16 residues. The trim removed 4 bases at V and 7 bases at J, leaving 8 bases unmatched.